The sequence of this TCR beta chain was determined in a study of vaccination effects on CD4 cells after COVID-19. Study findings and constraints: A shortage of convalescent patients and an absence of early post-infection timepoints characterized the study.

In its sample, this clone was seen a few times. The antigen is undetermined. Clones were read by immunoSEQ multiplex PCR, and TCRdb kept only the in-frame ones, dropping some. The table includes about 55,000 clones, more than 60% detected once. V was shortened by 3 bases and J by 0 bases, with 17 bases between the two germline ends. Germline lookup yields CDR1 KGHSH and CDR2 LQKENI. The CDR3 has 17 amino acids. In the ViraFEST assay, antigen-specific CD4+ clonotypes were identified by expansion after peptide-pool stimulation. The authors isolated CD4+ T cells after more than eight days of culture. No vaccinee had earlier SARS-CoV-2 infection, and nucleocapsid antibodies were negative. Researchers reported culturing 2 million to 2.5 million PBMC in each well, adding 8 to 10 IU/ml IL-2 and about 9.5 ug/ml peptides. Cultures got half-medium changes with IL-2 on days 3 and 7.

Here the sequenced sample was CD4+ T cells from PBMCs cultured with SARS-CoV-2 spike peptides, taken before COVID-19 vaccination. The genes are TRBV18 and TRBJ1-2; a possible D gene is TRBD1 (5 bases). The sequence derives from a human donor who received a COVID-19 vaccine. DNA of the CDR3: TGTGCCAGCTCACCCTCGGGACCGCTGGCCACTAACTATGGCTACACCTTC. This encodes CASSPSGPLATNYGYTF.